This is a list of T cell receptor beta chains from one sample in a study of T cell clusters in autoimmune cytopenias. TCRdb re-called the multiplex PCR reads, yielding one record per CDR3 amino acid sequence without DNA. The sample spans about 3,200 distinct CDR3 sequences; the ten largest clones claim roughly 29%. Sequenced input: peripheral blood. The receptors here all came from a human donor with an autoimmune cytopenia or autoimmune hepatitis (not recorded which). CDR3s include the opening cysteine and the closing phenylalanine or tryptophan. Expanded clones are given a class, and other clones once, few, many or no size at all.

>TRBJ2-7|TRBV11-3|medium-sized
CASSRDRDYEQYF
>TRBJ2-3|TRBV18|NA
CATKSGLRTDTQYF
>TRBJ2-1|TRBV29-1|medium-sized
CSPRTGNNEQFF
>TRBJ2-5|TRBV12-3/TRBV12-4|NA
CASSYGGETQYF
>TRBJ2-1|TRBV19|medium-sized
CASSIGGGFYNEQFF
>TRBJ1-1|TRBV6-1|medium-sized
CASRYLRTLNTEAFF
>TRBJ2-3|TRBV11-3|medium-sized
CASSSRTGSDTQYF
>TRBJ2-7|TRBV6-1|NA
CASSYAMGDRDEQYF
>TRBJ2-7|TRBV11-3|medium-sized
CASSSDLRGAEQYF
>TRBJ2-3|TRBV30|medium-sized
CAWGLADTQYF
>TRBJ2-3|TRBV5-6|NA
CASSNPSGISTDTQYF
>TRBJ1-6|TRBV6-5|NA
CASSYGTAGFGGPLHF
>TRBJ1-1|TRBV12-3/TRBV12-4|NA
CASSALTGTEAFF
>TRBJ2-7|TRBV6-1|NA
CASSEGGGFYEQYF
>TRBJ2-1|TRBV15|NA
CATSRDTRSSYNEQFF
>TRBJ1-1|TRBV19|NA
CASSIQGAGNTEAFF
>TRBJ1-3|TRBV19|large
CASNDGSLVAGNTIYF
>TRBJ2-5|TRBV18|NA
CASSPVPTQAQYF
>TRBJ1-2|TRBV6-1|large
CASRLWGNYGYTF
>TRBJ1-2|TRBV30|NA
CAFEGGSYGYTF
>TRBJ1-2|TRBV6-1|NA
CASSEKFYGYTF
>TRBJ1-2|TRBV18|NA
CASSREGGSHYGYTF
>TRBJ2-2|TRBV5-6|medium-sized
CASSADTQDTGELFF
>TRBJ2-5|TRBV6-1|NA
CASSEVETQYF